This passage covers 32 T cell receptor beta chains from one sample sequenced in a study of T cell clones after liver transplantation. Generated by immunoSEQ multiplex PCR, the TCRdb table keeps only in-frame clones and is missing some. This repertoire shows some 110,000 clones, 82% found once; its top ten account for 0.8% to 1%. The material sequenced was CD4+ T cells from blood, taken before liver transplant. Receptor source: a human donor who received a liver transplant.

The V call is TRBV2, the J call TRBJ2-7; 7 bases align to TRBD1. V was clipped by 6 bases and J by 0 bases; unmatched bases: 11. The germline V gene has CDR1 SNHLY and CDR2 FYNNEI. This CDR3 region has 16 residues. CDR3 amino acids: CASSSPDRLGSYEQYF. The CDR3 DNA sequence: TGTGCCAGCAGCTCCCCGGACAGGTTAGGCTCCTACGAGCAGTACTTC.

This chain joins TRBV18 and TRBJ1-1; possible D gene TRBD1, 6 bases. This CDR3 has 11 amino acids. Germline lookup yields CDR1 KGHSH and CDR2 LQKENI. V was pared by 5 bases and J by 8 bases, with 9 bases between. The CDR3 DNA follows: TGTGCCAGCTCAACCGGGACAGAAGCTTTCTTT. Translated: CASSTGTEAFF.

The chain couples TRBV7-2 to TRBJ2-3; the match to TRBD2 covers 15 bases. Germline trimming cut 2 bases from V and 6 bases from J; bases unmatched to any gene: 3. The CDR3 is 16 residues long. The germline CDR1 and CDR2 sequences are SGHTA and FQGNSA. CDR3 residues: CASSLRTSGRGDTQYF. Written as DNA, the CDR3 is TGTGCCAGCAGCTTACGGACTAGCGGGAGGGGGGATACGCAGTATTTT.

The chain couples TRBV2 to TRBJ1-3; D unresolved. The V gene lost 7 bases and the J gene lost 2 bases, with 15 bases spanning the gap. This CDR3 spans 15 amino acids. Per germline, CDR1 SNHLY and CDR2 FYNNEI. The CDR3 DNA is TGTGCCAGCACCGAGGATATGCGGGCTGGAAACACCATATATTTT. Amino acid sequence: CASTEDMRAGNTIYF.

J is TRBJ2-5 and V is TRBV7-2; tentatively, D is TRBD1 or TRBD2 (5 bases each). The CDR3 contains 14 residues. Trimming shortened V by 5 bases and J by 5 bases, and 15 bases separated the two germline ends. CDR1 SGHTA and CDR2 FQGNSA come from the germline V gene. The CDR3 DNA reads TGTGCCAGCAGCCGGGACGCATCTCGGGAGACCCAGTACTTC. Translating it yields CASSRDASRETQYF.

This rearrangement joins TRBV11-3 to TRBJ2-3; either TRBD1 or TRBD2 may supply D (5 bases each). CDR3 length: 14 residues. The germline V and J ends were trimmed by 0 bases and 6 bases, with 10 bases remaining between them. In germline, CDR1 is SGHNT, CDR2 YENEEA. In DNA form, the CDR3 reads TGTGCCAGCAGCTTAGAGGGGACGATGGATACGCAGTATTTT. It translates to CASSLEGTMDTQYF.

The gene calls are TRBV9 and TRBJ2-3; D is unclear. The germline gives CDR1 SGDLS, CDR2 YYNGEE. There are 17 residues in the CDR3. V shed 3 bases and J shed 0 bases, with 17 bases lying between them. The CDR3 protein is CASSESLAGDSTDTQYF. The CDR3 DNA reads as TGTGCCAGCAGCGAGAGTCTGGCTGGTGACAGCACAGATACGCAGTATTTT.

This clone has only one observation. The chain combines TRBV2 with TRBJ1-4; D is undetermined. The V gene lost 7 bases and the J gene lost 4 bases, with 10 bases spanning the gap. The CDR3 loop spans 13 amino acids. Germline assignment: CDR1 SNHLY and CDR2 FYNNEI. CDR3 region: CASTGDVNEKLFF. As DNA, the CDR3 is TGTGCCAGCACGGGTGATGTTAATGAAAAACTGTTTTTT.

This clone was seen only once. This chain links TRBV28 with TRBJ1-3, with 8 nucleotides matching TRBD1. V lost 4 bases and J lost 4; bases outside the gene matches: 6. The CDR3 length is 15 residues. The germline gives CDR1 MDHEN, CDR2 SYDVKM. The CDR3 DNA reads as TGTGCCAGCAGTTCCCCAGGGGGCCAAGGAAACACCATATATTTT. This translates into CASSSPGGQGNTIYF.

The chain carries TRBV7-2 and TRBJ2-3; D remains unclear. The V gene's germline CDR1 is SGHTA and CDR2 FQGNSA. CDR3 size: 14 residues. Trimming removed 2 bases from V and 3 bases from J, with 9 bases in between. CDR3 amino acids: CASSLRPGTDTQYF. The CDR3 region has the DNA TGTGCCAGCAGCTTACGGCCCGGAACAGATACGCAGTATTTT.

In DNA, the CDR3 is TGTGCCAGCAGATTGTCACAGGGTAGCAATCAGCCCCAGCATTTT. Encoded protein: CASRLSQGSNQPQHF. This chain joins TRBV28 and TRBJ1-5, with D possibly being TRBD1 (6 bases). V lost 6 bases to trimming and J lost 0 bases, with 12 bases between them. This CDR3 contains 15 residues. Germline CDR1 MDHEN, CDR2 SYDVKM. The full variable domain, rest sourced from reference TRBV28 and TRBJ1-5, is DVKVTQSSRYLVKRTGEKVFLECVQDMDHENMFWYRQDPGLGLRLIYFSYDVKMKEKGDIPEGYSVSREKKERFSLILESASTNQTSMYLCASRLSQGSNQPQHFGDGTRLSIL.

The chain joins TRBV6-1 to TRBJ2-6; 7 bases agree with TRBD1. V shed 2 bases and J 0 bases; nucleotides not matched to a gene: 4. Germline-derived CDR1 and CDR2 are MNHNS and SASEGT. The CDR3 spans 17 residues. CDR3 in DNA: TGTGCCAGCAGTGAATCCCCAGGGGGCTCTGGGGCCAACGTCCTGACTTTC. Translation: CASSESPGGSGANVLTF.

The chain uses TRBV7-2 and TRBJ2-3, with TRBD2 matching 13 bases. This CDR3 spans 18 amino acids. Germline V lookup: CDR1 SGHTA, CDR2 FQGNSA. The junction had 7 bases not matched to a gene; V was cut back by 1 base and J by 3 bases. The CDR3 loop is CASSLDPLAGGPTDTQYF. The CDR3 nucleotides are TGTGCCAGCAGCTTAGATCCACTAGCGGGGGGGCCGACAGATACGCAGTATTTT.

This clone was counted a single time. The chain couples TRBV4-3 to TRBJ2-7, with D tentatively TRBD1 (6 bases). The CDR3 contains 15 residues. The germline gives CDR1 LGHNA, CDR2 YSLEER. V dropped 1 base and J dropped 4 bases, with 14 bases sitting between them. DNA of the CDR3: TGCGCCAGCAGCCAAGCGGGGCAGGGGATGTACGAGCAGTACTTC. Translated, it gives CASSQAGQGMYEQYF.

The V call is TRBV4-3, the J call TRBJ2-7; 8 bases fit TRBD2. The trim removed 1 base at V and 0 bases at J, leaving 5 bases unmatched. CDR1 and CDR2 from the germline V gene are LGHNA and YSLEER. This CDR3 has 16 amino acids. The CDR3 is CASSQVRGGSSYEQYF. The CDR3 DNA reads TGCGCCAGCAGCCAAGTTCGCGGGGGGAGCTCCTACGAGCAGTACTTC.

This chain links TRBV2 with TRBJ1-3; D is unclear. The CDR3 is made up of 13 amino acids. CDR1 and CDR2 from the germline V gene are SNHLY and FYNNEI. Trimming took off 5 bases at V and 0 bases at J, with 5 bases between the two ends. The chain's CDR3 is CASSSFSGNTIYF. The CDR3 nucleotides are TGTGCCAGCAGTAGTTTCTCTGGAAACACCATATATTTT.

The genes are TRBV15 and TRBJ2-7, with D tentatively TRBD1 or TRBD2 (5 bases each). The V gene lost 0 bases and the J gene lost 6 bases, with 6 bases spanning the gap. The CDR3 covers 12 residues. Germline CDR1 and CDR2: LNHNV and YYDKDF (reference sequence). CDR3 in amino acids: CATSRERGEQYF. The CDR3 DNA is TGTGCCACCAGCAGAGAGAGGGGCGAGCAGTACTTC.

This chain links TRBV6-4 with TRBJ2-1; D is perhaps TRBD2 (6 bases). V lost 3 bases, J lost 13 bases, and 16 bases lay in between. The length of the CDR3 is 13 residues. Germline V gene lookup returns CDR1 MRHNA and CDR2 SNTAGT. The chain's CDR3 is CASSERGRDLQFF. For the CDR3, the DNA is TGTGCCAGCAGTGAAAGGGGCCGGGACTTACAGTTCTTC.

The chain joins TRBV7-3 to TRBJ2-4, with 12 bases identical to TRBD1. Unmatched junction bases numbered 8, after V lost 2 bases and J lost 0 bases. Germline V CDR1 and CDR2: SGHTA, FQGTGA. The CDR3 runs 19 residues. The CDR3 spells CASSLGTGGGTLAKNIQYF. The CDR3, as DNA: TGTGCCAGCAGCTTAGGGACAGGGGGCGGCACGCTAGCCAAAAACATTCAGTACTTC. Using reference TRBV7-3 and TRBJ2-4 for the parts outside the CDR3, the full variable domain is GAGVSQTPSNKVTEKGKYVELRCDPISGHTALYWYRQSLGQGPEFLIYFQGTGAADDSGLPNDRFFAVRPEGSVSTLKIQRTERGDSAVYLCASSLGTGGGTLAKNIQYFGAGTRLSVL.

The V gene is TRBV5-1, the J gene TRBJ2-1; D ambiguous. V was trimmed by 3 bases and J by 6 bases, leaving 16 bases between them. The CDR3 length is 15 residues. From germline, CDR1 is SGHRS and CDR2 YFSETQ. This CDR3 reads CASSYGGSPSNEQFF. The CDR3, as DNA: TGCGCCAGCAGCTATGGCGGTTCTCCATCCAATGAGCAGTTCTTC.

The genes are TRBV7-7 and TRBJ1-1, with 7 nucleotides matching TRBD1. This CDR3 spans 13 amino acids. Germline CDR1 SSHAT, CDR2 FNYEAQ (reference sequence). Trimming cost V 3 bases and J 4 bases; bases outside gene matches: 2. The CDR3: CASSLSGGTEAFF. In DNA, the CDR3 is TGTGCCAGCAGCTTGTCAGGGGGCACTGAAGCTTTCTTT.

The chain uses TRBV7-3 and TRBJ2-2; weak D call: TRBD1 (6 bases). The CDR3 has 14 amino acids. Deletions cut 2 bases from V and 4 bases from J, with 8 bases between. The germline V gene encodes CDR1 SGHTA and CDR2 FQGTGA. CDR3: CASSLSGATGELFF. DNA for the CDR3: TGTGCCAGCAGCTTATCAGGGGCCACCGGGGAGCTGTTTTTT. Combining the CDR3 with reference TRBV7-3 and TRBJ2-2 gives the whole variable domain GAGVSQTPSNKVTEKGKYVELRCDPISGHTALYWYRQSLGQGPEFLIYFQGTGAADDSGLPNDRFFAVRPEGSVSTLKIQRTERGDSAVYLCASSLSGATGELFFGEGSRLTVL.

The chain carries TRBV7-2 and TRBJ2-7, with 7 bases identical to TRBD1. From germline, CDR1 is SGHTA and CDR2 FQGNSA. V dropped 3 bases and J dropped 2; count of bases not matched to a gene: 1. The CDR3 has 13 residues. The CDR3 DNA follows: TGTGCCAGCAGCTTTGGACAGGCCTACGAGCAGTACTTC. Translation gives CASSFGQAYEQYF. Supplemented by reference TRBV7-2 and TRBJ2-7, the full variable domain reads GAGVSQSPSNKVTEKGKDVELRCDPISGHTALYWYRQSLGQGLEFLIYFQGNSAPDKSGLPSDRFSAERTGGSVSTLTIQRTQQEDSAVYLCASSFGQAYEQYFGPGTRLTVT.

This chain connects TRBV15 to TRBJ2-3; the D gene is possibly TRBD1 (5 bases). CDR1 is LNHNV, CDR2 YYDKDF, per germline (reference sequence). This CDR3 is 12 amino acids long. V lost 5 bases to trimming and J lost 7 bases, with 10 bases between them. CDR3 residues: CATSFRQNTQYF. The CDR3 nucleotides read TGTGCCACCAGCTTTCGACAGAATACGCAGTATTTT.

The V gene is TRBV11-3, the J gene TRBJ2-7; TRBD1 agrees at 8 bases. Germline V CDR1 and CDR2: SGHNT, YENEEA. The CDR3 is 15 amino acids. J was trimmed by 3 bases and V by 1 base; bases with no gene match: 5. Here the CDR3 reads CASSLGGDRSYEQYF. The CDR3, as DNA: TGTGCCAGCAGCTTAGGTGGGGACAGGAGCTACGAGCAGTACTTC.

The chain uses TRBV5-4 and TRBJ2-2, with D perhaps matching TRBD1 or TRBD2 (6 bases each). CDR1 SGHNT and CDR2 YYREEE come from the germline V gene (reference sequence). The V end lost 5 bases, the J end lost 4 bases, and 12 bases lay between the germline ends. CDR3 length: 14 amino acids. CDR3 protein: CASRVGGTTGELFF. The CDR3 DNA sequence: TGTGCCAGCAGGGTAGGGGGGACCACCGGGGAGCTGTTTTTT.

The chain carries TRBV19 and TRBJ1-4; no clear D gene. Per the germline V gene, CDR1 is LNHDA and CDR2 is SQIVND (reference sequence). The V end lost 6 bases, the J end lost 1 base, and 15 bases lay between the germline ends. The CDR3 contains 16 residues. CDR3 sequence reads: CASSPSGRGTNEKLFF. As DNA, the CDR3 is TGTGCCAGTAGCCCGAGTGGGCGGGGAACTAATGAAAAACTGTTTTTT.

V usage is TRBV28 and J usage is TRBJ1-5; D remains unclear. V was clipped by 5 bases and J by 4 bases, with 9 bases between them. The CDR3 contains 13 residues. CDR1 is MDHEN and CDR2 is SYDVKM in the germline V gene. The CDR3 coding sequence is TGTGCCAGCAGTGCACAGACAAATCAGCCCCAGCATTTT. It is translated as CASSAQTNQPQHF.

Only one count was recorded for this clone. The DNA of the CDR3 is TGTGCCAGCAGCTTGTCGAGCGGGGGCTCCTACAATGAGCAGTTCTTC. It codes for CASSLSSGGSYNEQFF. The J gene is TRBJ2-1, the V gene TRBV7-2; TRBD2 agrees at 8 bases. V was clipped by 3 bases and J by 0 bases; unmatched bases: 4. This CDR3 comprises 16 residues. The germline gives CDR1 SGHTA, CDR2 FQGNSA.

For the CDR3, the DNA is TGTGCCAGCAGTTCCCAATATGGCTACACCTTC. Amino acid sequence: CASSSQYGYTF. This chain uses TRBV28 with TRBJ1-2, with D hard to call. The germline V gene encodes CDR1 MDHEN and CDR2 SYDVKM. This CDR3 has 11 residues. V gave up 4 bases and J gave up 5 bases, with 5 bases separating them.

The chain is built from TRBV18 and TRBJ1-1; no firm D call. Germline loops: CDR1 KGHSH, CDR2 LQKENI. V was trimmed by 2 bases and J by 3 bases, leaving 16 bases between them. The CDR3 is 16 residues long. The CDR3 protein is CASSPRWLTSDTEAFF. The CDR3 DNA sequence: TGTGCCAGCTCACCAAGGTGGCTCACATCAGACACTGAAGCTTTCTTT.

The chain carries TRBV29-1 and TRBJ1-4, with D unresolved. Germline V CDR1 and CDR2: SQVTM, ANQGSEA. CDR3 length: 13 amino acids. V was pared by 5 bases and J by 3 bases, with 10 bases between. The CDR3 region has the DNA TGCAGCGTTTGTGGGCCTGCTAATGAAAAACTGTTTTTT. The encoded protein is CSVCGPANEKLFF. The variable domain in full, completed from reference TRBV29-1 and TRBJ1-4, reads SAVISQKPSRDICQRGTSLTIQCQVDSQVTMMFWYRQQPGQSLTLIATANQGSEATYESGFVIDKFPISRPNLTFSTLTVSNMSPEDSSIYLCSVCGPANEKLFFGSGTQLSVL.